Sequencing of this T cell receptor (beta chain) was carried out in a study of a mutant IDH1 vaccine in newly diagnosed glioma. Whole-study context: Beginning 4-6 weeks after radiotherapy alone, or with temozolomide cycles, vaccination took place. Pretreatment consisted of radiotherapy, temozolomide, or both, with most receiving both.

Time point here: week 5, during vaccination. Mutant IDH1 20-mer peptide, at 300 ug, made up each vaccine dose, with topical imiquimod. Details on this clone: Its specificity is not known.

Produced via immunoSEQ multiplex PCR; TCRdb's table is partial and in-frame only. Here the sample spans tens of thousands of clones, 80% to 90% being singletons. V lost 4 bases, J lost 5 bases, and 24 bases lay in between. Germline V CDR1 and CDR2: SGDLS, YYNGEE. CDR3 length: 17 amino acids. This sequence originates from a woman aged 45-60 years with glioma. This chain connects TRBV9 to TRBJ1-2; a possible D gene is TRBD1 (6 bases). The specimen was PBMCs, collected from a glioma patient whose treatment included an IDH1 peptide vaccine. The DNA of the CDR3 is TGTGCCAGCAGCCCGAGAGGGGGTGGGGGGCTACAATATGGCTACACCTTC. It yields the protein CASSPRGGGGLQYGYTF.